The 16 T cell receptor beta chains given below trace back to one sample, sequenced in a study of T-cell reconstitution after alpha-beta-depleted transplantation in children. Unique molecular identifiers were built into the TCRbeta library. TCRdb itself ran the PCR reads through MiXCR, one entry per CDR3 protein. The sample lists 450,000 to 700,000 distinct CDR3 sequences, roughly 27% occurring once. The source was PBMCs, collected before TCRalphabeta/CD19-depleted stem cell transplant. These receptors all come from a boy under three years old with Wiskott-Aldrich syndrome, due to receive a stem cell transplant.

V gene TRBV10-3 combines with J gene TRBJ2-1; 7 positions agree with TRBD1. The CDR3 length is 14 residues. Trimming removed 6 bases from V and 4 bases from J; junction bases left unmatched: 6. Germline values: CDR1 ENHRY, CDR2 SYGVKD. Written as DNA, the CDR3 is TGTGCCATCAGAGGACAGGAGCAATACAATGAGCAGTTCTTC. Amino acid sequence: CAIRGQEQYNEQFF.

This clonotype has just a few counts. The gene calls are TRBV5-5 and TRBJ2-3; D might be TRBD1 (6 bases). The V and J ends lost 4 bases and 2 bases respectively, with 14 bases between them. CDR1 is SGHKS and CDR2 is YYEKEE in the germline V gene (reference sequence). There are 15 residues in the CDR3. CDR3 coding DNA: TGTGCCAGCAGCCCCTACAGGGCACCCACAGATACGCAGTATTTT. Amino acid sequence: CASSPYRAPTDTQYF.

This clonotype was seen a few times. V usage is TRBV5-1 and J usage is TRBJ2-7; 10 bases fit TRBD2. CDR3 length: 15 residues. The V gene's germline CDR1 is SGHRS and CDR2 YFSETQ. Trimming cost V 4 bases and J 3 bases; bases outside gene matches: 7. CDR3 residues: CASSQPLAGVYEQYF. CDR3 nucleotides: TGCGCCAGCAGCCAACCTCTAGCGGGAGTCTACGAGCAGTACTTC.

This clonotype was detected a few times. The chain couples TRBV20-1 to TRBJ1-1; D is possibly TRBD1 (5 bases). Germline CDR1 is DFQATT and CDR2 is SNEGSKA (reference sequence). The CDR3 covers 12 residues. The CDR3 here is CRGDERSTEAFF. The CDR3 DNA reads as TGCAGGGGGGACGAAAGGAGCACTGAAGCTTTCTTT.

The chain employs TRBV7-3 and TRBJ2-1; D uncertain. V gave up 5 bases and J gave up 7 bases, with 15 bases separating them. Per germline, CDR1 SGHTA and CDR2 FQGTGA. The CDR3 covers 14 residues. This CDR3 reads CASSVGSRWNEQFF. The CDR3 region has the DNA TGTGCCAGCAGCGTGGGGTCGCGGTGGAATGAGCAGTTCTTC.

The J gene is TRBJ2-7, the V gene TRBV12-3 or TRBV12-4, with 11 bases that match TRBD2. Unmatched junction bases numbered 5, after V lost 4 bases and J lost 6 bases. There are 14 residues in the CDR3. The DNA of the CDR3 is TGTGCCAGCAGTTCAACTAGCGGGAGAAGCGAGCAGTACTTC. As protein: CASSSTSGRSEQYF.

There are a few counts of this clonotype. The genes are TRBV20-1 and TRBJ2-3; 9 nucleotides align to TRBD2. The CDR3 is made up of 13 amino acids. J lost 7 bases, V lost 6 bases, and 8 bases had no gene match. Germline-derived CDR1 and CDR2 are DFQATT and SNEGSKA (reference sequence). CDR3 nucleotide sequence: TGCAGTGCCGATAGCGGGAGTGGGAATACGCAGTATTTT. Translation gives CSADSGSGNTQYF.

This clonotype came up a few times. V usage is TRBV6-1 and J usage is TRBJ1-2; unclear D gene. Trimming removed 6 bases at V and 4 bases at J, with 15 bases between. Looked up from germline, CDR1 is MNHNS and CDR2 is SASEGT. This CDR3 contains 14 residues. CDR3 sequence: CASRPRGGVYGYTF. Here the CDR3 DNA reads TGTGCCAGCAGACCTCGTGGAGGAGTCTATGGCTACACCTTC.

This rearrangement joins TRBV20-1 to TRBJ2-2; D unresolved. Germline V gene data show CDR1 as DFQATT and CDR2 as SNEGSKA (reference sequence). Trimming removed 0 bases at V and 6 bases at J, with 11 bases between. The CDR3 runs 14 residues. CDR3 nucleotides: TGCAGTGCTAGAGAGCACACTTGGTCCGGGGAGCTGTTTTTT. Translation gives CSAREHTWSGELFF.

This clonotype was recorded once. This chain uses TRBV10-1 with TRBJ2-5; D might be TRBD1 (5 bases). Germline CDR1 is WNHNN and CDR2 is SYGVQD (reference sequence). The germline V and J ends were trimmed by 0 bases and 4 bases, with 6 bases remaining between them. The CDR3 contains 13 residues. CDR3 amino acids: CASSESRVETQYF. For the CDR3, the DNA is TGCGCCAGCAGTGAGTCCAGGGTAGAGACCCAGTACTTC.

The table lists this clonotype with a few counts. The chain recombines TRBV27 with TRBJ2-5; D could derive from TRBD1 or TRBD2 (6 bases each). There are 15 residues in the CDR3. V lost 5 bases, J lost 3 bases, and 16 bases lay in between. CDR1 MNHEY and CDR2 SMNVEV come from the germline V gene (reference sequence). The CDR3 reads CASSGPGGQEETQYF. Written as DNA, the CDR3 is TGTGCCAGCAGTGGGCCCGGGGGACAAGAAGAGACCCAGTACTTC.

The V and J genes are TRBV5-5 and TRBJ2-3; D uncertain. The CDR3 extends over 17 amino acids. CDR1 is SGHKS and CDR2 is YYEKEE in the germline V gene (reference sequence). Trimming pared 0 bases from V and 4 bases from J, leaving 18 bases between. Here the CDR3 DNA reads TGTGCCAGCAGCTTGGTCTGGCACCAGAATCTCCCAGATACGCAGTATTTT. Amino acids: CASSLVWHQNLPDTQYF.

This clonotype has more than one count but fewer than ten. The rearrangement joins TRBV7-9 to TRBJ1-2, with D maybe TRBD1 (6 bases). With 0 bases removed from V and 8 bases from J, the gap between germline ends came to 16 bases. Germline-derived CDR1 and CDR2 are SEHNR and FQNEAQ (reference sequence). This CDR3 region has 15 residues. The CDR3, as DNA: TGTGCCAGCAGCTTAGCGGCTGACCGGCAGGGGGGCTACACCTTC. Amino acids: CASSLAADRQGGYTF.

This clonotype was observed a few times. The chain carries TRBV5-1 and TRBJ2-2; D unclear. The V gene lost 2 bases and the J gene lost 6 bases, with 11 bases spanning the gap. The germline V gene has CDR1 SGHRS and CDR2 YFSETQ. This CDR3 has 14 amino acids. Here the CDR3 reads CASSFGGSAGELFF. CDR3 nucleotides: TGCGCCAGCAGCTTCGGCGGCAGCGCCGGGGAGCTGTTTTTT.

The chain recombines TRBV12-3 or TRBV12-4 with TRBJ2-3, with D hard to call. V lost 3 bases, J lost 6 bases, and 13 bases lay in between. CDR3 length equals 14 residues. The CDR3, as DNA: TGTGCCAGCAGTTTTTCCGCCACAGTTGATACGCAGTATTTT. The encoded protein is CASSFSATVDTQYF.

This clonotype was seen a few times. The chain carries TRBV20-1 and TRBJ2-3; TRBD2 matches 7 bases. This CDR3 contains 14 residues. The trim removed 4 bases at V and 2 bases at J, leaving 6 bases unmatched. Germline V gene sequence: CDR1 DFQATT, CDR2 SNEGSKA (reference sequence). CDR3 protein: CSANQLAVTDTQYF. CDR3 sequence (DNA): TGCAGTGCTAACCAGCTAGCGGTCACAGATACGCAGTATTTT.